The 32 T cell receptor beta chains in this list originate from one sample, sequenced in a study of CDR3 diversity in severe acne. In TCRdb, the PCR reads were re-called with MiXCR into one record per CDR3 protein. The sample comprises roughly 79,000 distinct CDR3 sequences, under 55% of which are singletons, and 11% rests with the top ten. Sequencing was done on a sample of blood. These receptors were obtained from a male donor with severe acne vulgaris.

This clonotype is judged medium-sized (0.01 to 0.1%). This rearrangement joins TRBV7-9 to TRBJ2-3, with no clear D. The germline V gene encodes CDR1 SEHNR and CDR2 FQNEAQ (reference sequence). The ends were cut back, 1 base at V and 2 bases at J, with 13 bases in the middle. The CDR3 covers 16 residues. DNA for the CDR3: TGTGCCAGCAGCTTAGTCTTCGACATGTACACAGATACGCAGTATTTT. This encodes CASSLVFDMYTDTQYF.

In the case of this clonotype: The CDR3 does not end in the conserved phenylalanine or tryptophan, so this is likely a read error. This chain links TRBV7-9 with TRBJ2-7; 7 bases map to TRBD1. Germline trimming cut 3 bases from V and 3 bases from J; bases unmatched to any gene: 2. Looked up from germline, CDR1 is SEHNR and CDR2 is FQNEAQ (reference sequence). The CDR3 has 13 amino acids. Here the CDR3 reads CASSLRQGYEQYS. The DNA for the CDR3 is TGTGCCAGCAGCTTGAGACAGGGCTACGAGCAGTACTCC.

A few counts support this clonotype. V gene TRBV29-1 combines with J gene TRBJ2-5; perhaps TRBD1 as D (7 bases). This CDR3 is built from 13 residues. Trimming cost V 8 bases and J 5 bases, with 18 bases left between them. CDR1 and CDR2 from the germline V gene are SQVTM and ANQGSEA. CDR3 region: CSTRGTAWETQYF. The CDR3 region has the DNA TGCAGCACCCGGGGGACAGCCTGGGAGACCCAGTACTTC.

This chain links TRBV10-3 with TRBJ2-7, with D possibly being TRBD1 (6 bases). The CDR3 is 14 residues long. V was pared by 6 bases and J by 1 base, with 13 bases between. Looked up from germline, CDR1 is ENHRY and CDR2 is SYGVKD. The CDR3 DNA sequence: TGTGCCATCAGGCAGAGAGGACAGTCCTACGAGCAGTACTTC. Its translation: CAIRQRGQSYEQYF.

This clonotype was detected only a few times. This may be a read error: a much more frequent sequence differs by one nucleotide. The chain is built from TRBV20-1 and TRBJ2-5; tentatively, D is TRBD1 (6 bases). CDR1 DFQATT and CDR2 SNEGSKA come from the germline V gene (reference sequence). The ends were cut back, 3 bases at V and 5 bases at J, with 13 bases in the middle. The CDR3 loop spans 13 amino acids. CDR3 loop: CSARFRGGETQYF. The CDR3 DNA is TGCAGTGCTAGGTTCAGGGGCGGGGAGACCCAGTACTTC.

This chain joins TRBV9 and TRBJ2-7; D perhaps matches TRBD2 (6 bases). Germline V gene sequence: CDR1 SGDLS, CDR2 YYNGEE. V lost 3 bases, J lost 3 bases, and 16 bases lay in between. The CDR3 covers 15 residues. In DNA form, the CDR3 reads TGTGCCAGCAGCGGAGGGGAGGAGGGTTTCTACGAGCAGTACTTC. It codes for CASSGGEEGFYEQYF.

In this sample, this clonotype turned up many times. The genes are TRBV20-1 and TRBJ2-1, with TRBD1 as a possible D gene (6 bases). This CDR3 has 17 amino acids. The V end was cut by 1 base, the J end by 8 bases, with 24 bases between. Germline values: CDR1 DFQATT, CDR2 SNEGSKA (reference sequence). CDR3 loop: CSARGFGTPTGRHEQFF. The CDR3 coding sequence is TGCAGTGCTAGAGGTTTCGGGACACCCACCGGACGCCATGAGCAGTTCTTC.

This clonotype was found many times. CDR3 sequence: CASSTGGEQYF. CDR3 nucleotide sequence: TGCGCCAGCAGCACCGGGGGGGAGCAGTACTTC. The J gene is TRBJ2-7, the V gene TRBV5-1; the match to TRBD2 covers 7 bases. The V segment lost 4 bases and the J segment 7 bases; nucleotides outside the gene matches: 2. Germline-derived CDR1 and CDR2 are SGHRS and YFSETQ. CDR3 length: 11 amino acids.

This clonotype was seen at least ten times. The genes are TRBV19 and TRBJ1-4, with D tentatively TRBD1 (6 bases). CDR1 is LNHDA, CDR2 SQIVND, per germline (reference sequence). Trimming removed 5 bases from V and 1 base from J, with 8 bases in between. The CDR3 runs to 14 residues. The CDR3 sequence is CASSDRITNEKLFF. DNA of the CDR3: TGTGCCAGTAGTGACAGGATAACTAATGAAAAACTGTTTTTT. The full variable domain, in which reference TRBV19 and TRBJ1-4 provide the parts outside the CDR3, is DGGITQSPKYLFRKEGQNVTLSCEQNLNHDAMYWYRQDPGQGLRLIYYSQIVNDFQKGDIAEGYSVSREKKESFPLTVTSAQKNPTAFYLCASSDRITNEKLFFGSGTQLSVL.

V usage is TRBV11-2 and J usage is TRBJ2-5; 9 nucleotides line up with TRBD1. The germline V gene has CDR1 SGHAT and CDR2 FQNNGV. J was trimmed by 2 bases and V by 4 bases; bases with no gene match: 8. The CDR3 runs to 16 residues. The CDR3 bases are TGTGCCAGCAGCTCCCGGGACAGGGCGCCTCAAGAGACCCAGTACTTC. Protein sequence: CASSSRDRAPQETQYF. Complete variable domain (other parts from reference TRBV11-2 and TRBJ2-5): EAGVAQSPRYKIIEKRQSVAFWCNPISGHATLYWYQQILGQGPKLLIQFQNNGVVDDSQLPKDRFSAERLKGVDSTLKIQPAKLEDSAVYLCASSSRDRAPQETQYFGPGTRLLVL.

This chain uses TRBV12-3 or TRBV12-4 with TRBJ2-3; the D gene is possibly TRBD2 (7 bases). The CDR3 runs 17 residues. Between the trimmed V and J ends, which lost 3 bases and 5 bases, there was a span of 21 bases. This chain's CDR3 is CASSFGGGGGPVDTQYF. In DNA form, the CDR3 reads TGTGCCAGCAGTTTTGGGGGGGGGGGGGGGCCCGTAGATACGCAGTATTTT.

This clonotype was recorded many times. J is TRBJ1-1 and V is TRBV20-1, with D unclear. Trimming shortened V by 7 bases and J by 11 bases, and 23 bases separated the two germline ends. CDR1 and CDR2 from the germline V gene are DFQATT and SNEGSKA (reference sequence). The CDR3 has 13 amino acids. CDR3 in DNA: TGCAGTGTCAACTCGAACCCCCATGGGGAGGCTTTCTTT. This sequence encodes CSVNSNPHGEAFF.

This rearrangement joins TRBV2 to TRBJ1-1; D is unclear. V lost 0 bases and J 5 bases, leaving 7 bases between the germline ends. This CDR3 spans 13 amino acids. Per the germline V gene, CDR1 is SNHLY and CDR2 is FYNNEI. This chain's CDR3 is CASSEAYGTEAFF. CDR3 DNA: TGTGCCAGCAGTGAAGCTTACGGGACTGAAGCTTTCTTT.

The chain carries TRBV15 and TRBJ2-6, with unresolved D. Germline V lookup: CDR1 LNHNV, CDR2 YYDKDF (reference sequence). The CDR3 runs to 10 residues. The ends were cut back, 9 bases at V and 3 bases at J, with 0 bases in the middle. CDR3 nucleotide sequence: TGTGCCACTGGGGCCAACGTCCTGACTTTC. Protein product: CATGANVLTF.

The table lists this clonotype with many counts. The rearrangement uses TRBV20-1 and TRBJ1-2; D is perhaps TRBD1 (6 bases). The germline V gene encodes CDR1 DFQATT and CDR2 SNEGSKA (reference sequence). There are 14 residues in the CDR3. The V end lost 7 bases, the J end lost 3 bases, and 18 bases lay between the germline ends. CDR3 in DNA: TGCAGTGGAACGTCGGGGGGCGTTTACTATGGCTACACCTTC. It yields the protein CSGTSGGVYYGYTF.

The chain joins TRBV10-2 to TRBJ2-7; no reliable D call. The DNA end is more similar to TRBJ2-1, so the J call may be wrong. The CDR3 totals 13 residues. The V gene's germline CDR1 is WSHSY and CDR2 SAAADI. The CDR3 DNA reads TGCGCCAGCAGGGACGGATCCTACAATGAGCAGTTCTTC. Translation gives CASRDGSYNEQFF.

This clonotype was detected only a few times. The V gene is TRBV25-1, the J gene TRBJ2-5; 7 bases agree with TRBD1. The CDR3 is made up of 14 amino acids. Germline values: CDR1 MGHDK, CDR2 SYGVNS. V dropped 4 bases and J dropped 7; count of bases not matched to a gene: 9. The CDR3 region is CASSVPGQIGTQYF. DNA of the CDR3: TGTGCCAGCAGTGTCCCGGGACAGATTGGGACCCAGTACTTC. The full variable domain, its missing parts supplied by reference TRBV25-1 and TRBJ2-5, is EADIYQTPRYLVIGTGKKITLECSQTMGHDKMYWYQQDPGMELHLIHYSYGVNSTEKGDLSSESTVSRIRTEHFPLTLESARPSHTSQYLCASSVPGQIGTQYFGPGTRLLVL.

V gene TRBV10-3 combines with J gene TRBJ1-5, with 10 nucleotides matching TRBD1. J was trimmed by 4 bases and V by 3 bases; bases with no gene match: 6. CDR3 length: 16 amino acids. The germline gives CDR1 ENHRY, CDR2 SYGVKD. CDR3 residues: CAISELDRGRNQPQHF. CDR3 in DNA: TGTGCCATCAGTGAACTGGACAGGGGGAGGAATCAGCCCCAGCATTTT.

The chain is built from TRBV29-1 and TRBJ1-2; D is undetermined. The CDR3 has 13 amino acids. With 4 bases removed from V and 0 bases from J, the gap between germline ends came to 9 bases. Germline values: CDR1 SQVTM, CDR2 ANQGSEA. CDR3 residues: CSVVTLANYGYTF. CDR3 in DNA: TGCAGCGTTGTGACTTTGGCTAACTATGGCTACACCTTC.

This clonotype was recorded a few times. The chain recombines TRBV6-5 with TRBJ2-3; 12 bases map to TRBD2. CDR1 and CDR2 from the germline V gene are MNHEY and SVGAGI. This CDR3 is 15 amino acids long. V lost 10 bases and J lost 1; bases outside the gene matches: 6. In nucleotides, the CDR3 is TGTGCCACCTCCCGACTAGCGGGGGGCACAGATACGCAGTATTTT. It specifies CATSRLAGGTDTQYF.

This clonotype is medium-sized in the sample. This chain joins TRBV12-3 or TRBV12-4 and TRBJ2-7, with TRBD1 matching over 10 bases. The V gene end was trimmed by 6 bases and the J gene end by 3 bases; junction bases not matched to a gene: 5. The CDR3 spans 14 residues. CDR3 amino acids: CASSPTGGYYEQYF. The CDR3 region has the DNA TGTGCCAGCAGCCCGACAGGGGGCTACTACGAGCAGTACTTC.

The genes are TRBV29-1 and TRBJ1-3; D remains ambiguous. This CDR3 contains 14 residues. Trimming removed 4 bases from V and 0 bases from J, with 10 bases in between. Germline lookup yields CDR1 SQVTM and CDR2 ANQGSEA. CDR3 bases: TGCAGCGTTGTTGGGCAGCCCTCTGGAAACACCATATATTTT. Translation: CSVVGQPSGNTIYF. The variable domain in full, with the rest retrieved from reference TRBV29-1 and TRBJ1-3, is SAVISQKPSRDICQRGTSLTIQCQVDSQVTMMFWYRQQPGQSLTLIATANQGSEATYESGFVIDKFPISRPNLTFSTLTVSNMSPEDSSIYLCSVVGQPSGNTIYFGEGSWLTVV.

The rearrangement joins TRBV19 to TRBJ2-5, with 9 bases aligning to TRBD1. The J segment lost 2 bases and the V segment lost 8 bases, leaving 6 bases of the junction unmatched. Germline V CDR1 and CDR2: LNHDA, SQIVND (reference sequence). CDR3 length equals 14 residues. The CDR3 here is CASGKGQGQETQYF. The CDR3 DNA reads as TGTGCCAGTGGCAAGGGACAGGGTCAAGAGACCCAGTACTTC.

In this sample, this clonotype turned up many times. The chain couples TRBV15 to TRBJ2-1; D is possibly TRBD1 (5 bases). CDR3 length: 14 amino acids. Trimming pared 5 bases from V and 0 bases from J, leaving 8 bases between. Per germline, CDR1 LNHNV and CDR2 YYDKDF (reference sequence). CDR3 protein: CATSDRGSYNEQFF. CDR3 bases: TGTGCCACCAGCGATAGGGGCTCCTACAATGAGCAGTTCTTC.

The sample holds a few counts of this clonotype. The chain carries TRBV10-3 and TRBJ1-5; D is undetermined. The germline V gene encodes CDR1 ENHRY and CDR2 SYGVKD. The CDR3 is made up of 15 amino acids. Trimming cost V 0 bases and J 4 bases, with 10 bases left between them. The CDR3 protein is CAISESMGYNQPQHF. CDR3 coding DNA: TGTGCCATCAGTGAGTCGATGGGATATAATCAGCCCCAGCATTTT.

The sample holds many counts of this clonotype. This chain joins TRBV2 and TRBJ2-2; unclear D gene. In germline, CDR1 is SNHLY, CDR2 FYNNEI. The CDR3 spans 15 residues. The germline V and J ends were trimmed by 2 bases and 1 base, with 8 bases remaining between them. Here the CDR3 reads CASSEFSGNTGELFF. The CDR3 nucleotides read TGTGCCAGCAGTGAATTTTCAGGGAACACCGGGGAGCTGTTTTTT.

The sample holds a few counts of this clonotype. This chain links TRBV2 with TRBJ2-7; D might be TRBD1 (6 bases). Looked up from germline, CDR1 is SNHLY and CDR2 is FYNNEI. V lost 8 bases, J lost 0 bases, and 11 bases lay in between. The CDR3 extends over 13 amino acids. CDR3 region: CASRDTVSYEQYF. CDR3 DNA: TGTGCCAGCCGGGACACTGTCTCCTACGAGCAGTACTTC.

About this clonotype: The germline gene is not matched at one end of the junction; a read error may be the cause. J is TRBJ1-1 and V is TRBV5-1, with no clear D. CDR1 is SGHRS, CDR2 YFSETQ, per germline. The CDR3 totals 15 residues. In nucleotides, the CDR3 is TGCGCCAGCAGCCTCCGGACCGAGTTGAACACTGAAGCTTCCTTT. This encodes CASSLRTELNTEASF. The full variable domain, with the rest looked up from reference TRBV5-1 and TRBJ1-1, is KAGVTQTPRYLIKTRGQQVTLSCSPISGHRSVSWYQQTPGQGLQFLFEYFSETQRNKGNFPGRFSGRQFSNSRSEMNVSTLELGDSALYLCASSLRTELNTEASFGQGTRLTVV.

This rearrangement joins TRBV29-1 to TRBJ1-1, with TRBD1 identical over 7 bases. The germline gives CDR1 SQVTM, CDR2 ANQGSEA. This CDR3 has 15 amino acids. J gave up 1 base and V 0 bases, and 5 bases lay outside the gene matches. CDR3 in amino acids: CSVEEDRARNTEAFF. CDR3 coding DNA: TGCAGCGTTGAAGAAGACAGGGCACGGAACACTGAAGCTTTCTTT. Filled out from reference TRBV29-1 and TRBJ1-1, the complete variable domain reads SAVISQKPSRDICQRGTSLTIQCQVDSQVTMMFWYRQQPGQSLTLIATANQGSEATYESGFVIDKFPISRPNLTFSTLTVSNMSPEDSSIYLCSVEEDRARNTEAFFGQGTRLTVV.

This clonotype was found many times. This chain's CDR3 is CAISLTGPTYNEQFF. Written as DNA, the CDR3 is TGTGCCATCAGTTTGACAGGGCCAACCTACAATGAGCAGTTCTTC. V gene TRBV10-3 combines with J gene TRBJ2-1; 7 bases fit TRBD1. Germline CDR1 reads ENHRY; CDR2 reads SYGVKD. CDR3 size: 15 residues. Losses at the gene ends were 5 bases for V and 2 bases for J; bases not matched to a gene: 6.

This chain connects TRBV29-1 to TRBJ2-7, with 9 bases lining up with TRBD1. Germline lookup yields CDR1 SQVTM and CDR2 ANQGSEA. There are 12 residues in the CDR3. Trimming cost V 4 bases and J 4 bases; bases outside gene matches: 2. CDR3 amino acids: CSVAGTGYEQYF. As DNA, the CDR3 is TGCAGCGTTGCCGGGACAGGGTACGAGCAGTACTTC.

This clonotype turned up a few times. This chain uses TRBV30 with TRBJ1-1; D unresolved. V shed 3 bases and J shed 5 bases, with 13 bases lying between them. This CDR3 is 13 amino acids long. Germline V CDR1 and CDR2: GTSNPN, SVGIG (reference sequence). The CDR3 reads CAWSATRPTEAFF. Written as DNA, the CDR3 is TGTGCCTGGAGCGCCACCCGACCAACTGAAGCTTTCTTT.